Each of the 22 T cell receptor beta chains below was sequenced from the same sample in a study of CDR3 diversity in severe acne. TCRdb reprocessed the PCR reads via MiXCR and lists one record per CDR3 protein. The data contain roughly 81,000 distinct CDR3 sequences, roughly half of them singletons. Sequencing used blood. All receptors come from a male donor in good health, serving as a control.

This chain uses TRBV7-6 with TRBJ2-3; D ambiguous. V lost 6 bases to trimming and J lost 2 bases, with 15 bases between them. The CDR3 is 15 amino acids. In germline, CDR1 is SGHVS, CDR2 FNYEAQ. The CDR3 protein is CASRLLDANTDTQYF. DNA for the CDR3: TGTGCCAGCAGACTACTGGACGCGAACACAGATACGCAGTATTTT.

This chain joins TRBV20-1 and TRBJ2-1; 11 bases line up with TRBD2. This CDR3 region has 18 residues. In germline, CDR1 is DFQATT, CDR2 SNEGSKA (reference sequence). Trimming cost V 6 bases and J 5 bases; bases outside gene matches: 18. CDR3 coding DNA: TGCAGTGCCAGCTCACCTCTTGCTAGCGGGAGGTGGGACAATGAGCAGTTCTTC. Translating gives CSASSPLASGRWDNEQFF.

The V gene is TRBV2, the J gene TRBJ1-2; weak D call: TRBD1 (5 bases). CDR1 is SNHLY, CDR2 FYNNEI, per germline. V lost 3 bases, J lost 3 bases, and 5 bases lay in between. The CDR3 is 12 residues long. CDR3 nucleotides: TGTGCCAGCAGTGACAGGGACTATGGCTACACCTTC. Encoded protein: CASSDRDYGYTF.

The CDR3 spells CASSYSASGREQYF. CDR3 sequence (DNA): TGTGCCAGCAGTTACTCGGCTAGCGGGAGAGAGCAGTACTTC. The rearrangement joins TRBV6-5 to TRBJ2-7, with 10 bases lining up with TRBD2. After removal of 0 bases from V and 7 bases from J, the junction contained 3 bases not matched to a gene. The CDR3 length is 14 residues. Germline V CDR1 and CDR2: MNHEY, SVGAGI.

The genes are TRBV5-4 and TRBJ2-1; 9 nucleotides agree with TRBD2. The V gene's germline CDR1 is SGHNT and CDR2 YYREEE (reference sequence). This CDR3 is built from 16 residues. Trimming took 4 bases from V and 4 from J; bases not matched to a gene: 9. CDR3 in amino acids: CASSPSTSGSYNEQFF. The CDR3, as DNA: TGTGCCAGCAGCCCGTCGACTAGCGGAAGTTACAATGAGCAGTTCTTC.

Only a few counts were recorded for this clonotype. This rearrangement joins TRBV2 to TRBJ2-7; a possible D gene is TRBD1 (6 bases). The V gene's germline CDR1 is SNHLY and CDR2 FYNNEI. This CDR3 spans 13 amino acids. V lost 6 bases to trimming and J lost 6 bases, with 15 bases between them. The DNA of the CDR3 is TGTGCCAGCAGGCCTACAGGGCGAAGCGAGCAGTACTTC. Amino acid sequence: CASRPTGRSEQYF.

The rearrangement uses TRBV2 and TRBJ2-5; D gene unclear. The CDR3 runs to 13 residues. The germline V and J ends were trimmed by 4 bases and 4 bases, with 10 bases remaining between them. CDR1 SNHLY and CDR2 FYNNEI come from the germline V gene. This CDR3 is CASSGVTLETQYF. The CDR3 DNA is TGTGCCAGCAGTGGGGTGACTCTAGAGACCCAGTACTTC.

Comments on this clonotype: A read error may account for a junction end that differs from germline. This chain connects TRBV7-2 to TRBJ2-7; D might be TRBD2 (6 bases). The CDR3 has 16 residues. Germline values: CDR1 SGHTA, CDR2 FQGNSA. The CDR3 reads CASTLDGGGECDEQYF. Here the CDR3 DNA reads TGTGCCAGCACCTTAGACGGGGGTGGCGAGTGCGACGAGCAGTACTTC.

V is TRBV5-5 and J is TRBJ1-5; D gene unclear. The ends were cut back, 0 bases at V and 2 bases at J, with 9 bases in the middle. The V gene's germline CDR1 is SGHKS and CDR2 YYEKEE (reference sequence). The CDR3 extends over 15 amino acids. The DNA for the CDR3 is TGTGCCAGCAGCTTGGGAAGGAGAGGCAATCAGCCCCAGCATTTT. It translates to CASSLGRRGNQPQHF.

The genes are TRBV5-6 and TRBJ2-6, with 8 positions matching TRBD1. V shed 3 bases, J shed 4 bases, and the junction held 9 bases outside the gene matches. The CDR3 covers 17 residues. Germline V lookup: CDR1 SGHDT, CDR2 YYEEEE. The DNA for the CDR3 is TGTGCCAGCAGCTGGATGACAGGGGCGGGAGGGGCCAACGTCCTGACTTTC. Translated: CASSWMTGAGGANVLTF.

V and J are TRBV29-1 and TRBJ2-1; D call uncertain. CDR1 is SQVTM, CDR2 ANQGSEA, per germline. The CDR3 length is 14 residues. The V gene lost 8 bases and the J gene lost 0 bases, with 14 bases spanning the gap. The CDR3 DNA is TGCAGCCCCTTCCCACTGTGCTCCTACAATGAGCAGTTCTTC. It is translated as CSPFPLCSYNEQFF.

This clonotype appeared a single time. The chain joins TRBV7-8 to TRBJ1-1; TRBD1 might be the D (6 bases). This CDR3 contains 15 residues. V shed 2 bases and J shed 1 base, with 11 bases lying between them. Germline V CDR1 and CDR2: SGHVS, FQNEAQ. CDR3 coding DNA: TGTGCCAGCAGCTTATTTAGGGGGGCGAACACTGAAGCTTTCTTT. This sequence encodes CASSLFRGANTEAFF.

There are a few counts of this clonotype. The chain recombines TRBV29-1 with TRBJ1-5, with 8 positions matching TRBD1. After removal of 0 bases from V and 7 bases from J, the junction contained 5 bases not matched to a gene. Germline V gives CDR1 SQVTM, CDR2 ANQGSEA. CDR3 length: 14 amino acids. The CDR3 protein is CSVEEDRASQPQHF. CDR3 nucleotide sequence: TGCAGCGTTGAAGAGGACAGGGCTTCGCAGCCCCAGCATTTT.

In its sample, this clonotype was seen many times. The chain joins TRBV20-1 to TRBJ1-4; maybe TRBD1 (6 bases). CDR1 is DFQATT, CDR2 SNEGSKA, per germline (reference sequence). The CDR3 is 16 residues long. Trimming took 6 bases from V and 4 from J, leaving 21 bases between them. DNA for the CDR3: TGCAGTGCCCCCGGGGCACATCTAGGGGGTAATGAAAAACTGTTTTTT. It encodes CSAPGAHLGGNEKLFF.

This clonotype was seen a single time. J is TRBJ2-3 and V is TRBV5-1, with 10 bases aligning to TRBD2. The CDR3 covers 15 residues. Trimming took 3 bases from V and 6 from J; bases not matched to a gene: 7. CDR1 SGHRS and CDR2 YFSETQ come from the germline V gene. CDR3 residues: CASSSTSGAGDTQYF. The CDR3 DNA sequence: TGCGCCAGCAGCTCCACTAGCGGGGCCGGGGATACGCAGTATTTT.

This chain links TRBV7-2 with TRBJ2-7; 11 nucleotides match TRBD2. V lost 1 base, J lost 7 bases, and 6 bases stayed unmatched. The CDR3 consists of 15 residues. Germline CDR1 is SGHTA and CDR2 is FQGNSA. The DNA of the CDR3 is TGTGCCAGCAGCTTAGTAGCGGGAGGGCCCAATGAGCAGTACTTC. Its protein product is CASSLVAGGPNEQYF.

The rearrangement links TRBV5-1 to TRBJ2-3; a possible D gene is TRBD2 (6 bases). Trimming stripped 2 bases from V and 1 base from J, with 11 bases between. Germline CDR1 reads SGHRS; CDR2 reads YFSETQ. CDR3 size: 15 residues. CDR3 sequence: CASSFAGRGTDTQYF. Here the CDR3 DNA reads TGCGCCAGCAGCTTTGCGGGACGAGGCACAGATACGCAGTATTTT.

This clonotype was picked up a small number of times. V is TRBV20-1 and J is TRBJ2-3, with 10 positions matching TRBD2. This CDR3 contains 13 residues. Germline CDR1 is DFQATT and CDR2 is SNEGSKA (reference sequence). The J segment lost 1 base and the V segment lost 6 bases, leaving 1 base of the junction unmatched. CDR3 in amino acids: CSALAGGTDTQYF. CDR3 nucleotides: TGCAGTGCCCTAGCGGGGGGCACAGATACGCAGTATTTT.

This clonotype was recorded a few times. J is TRBJ1-2 and V is TRBV15; 9 bases align to TRBD1. Losses at the gene ends were 5 bases for V and 0 bases for J; bases not matched to a gene: 4. In germline, CDR1 is LNHNV, CDR2 YYDKDF (reference sequence). The CDR3 has 15 residues. In DNA, the CDR3 is TGTGCCACCAGCGGGGGACAGGGTGCTAACTATGGCTACACCTTC. Translation gives CATSGGQGANYGYTF. The full variable domain, with the rest looked up from reference TRBV15 and TRBJ1-2, is DAMVIQNPRYQVTQFGKPVTLSCSQTLNHNVMYWYQQKSSQAPKLLFHYYDKDFNNEADTPDNFQSRRPNTSFCFLDIRSPGLGDTAMYLCATSGGQGANYGYTFGSGTRLTVV.

This clonotype was observed once. V and J are TRBV25-1 and TRBJ2-7; 9 bases fit TRBD1. The J segment lost 6 bases and the V segment lost 5 bases, leaving 14 bases of the junction unmatched. The CDR3 runs 16 residues. Germline loops: CDR1 MGHDK, CDR2 SYGVNS. CDR3 protein: CASSPRRDRASVEQYF. DNA of the CDR3: TGTGCCAGCAGTCCAAGACGGGACAGGGCATCGGTCGAGCAGTACTTC.

V usage is TRBV9 and J usage is TRBJ2-3; D is possibly TRBD2 (6 bases). The CDR3 covers 15 residues. Germline V gene sequence: CDR1 SGDLS, CDR2 YYNGEE. Trimming removed 0 bases from V and 5 bases from J, with 13 bases in between. In DNA form, the CDR3 reads TGTGCCAGCAGCGTAGGGGGCCAGGAGGGAGATACGCAGTATTTT. Protein: CASSVGGQEGDTQYF.

V is TRBV7-2 and J is TRBJ2-7; 9 bases are shared with TRBD2. The CDR3 has 16 amino acids. With 1 base clipped from V and 3 bases from J, the junction kept 7 bases outside the gene matches. Germline values: CDR1 SGHTA, CDR2 FQGNSA. This CDR3 is CASSLGAGGADYEQYF. The CDR3 coding sequence is TGTGCCAGCAGCTTAGGGGCGGGAGGGGCAGACTACGAGCAGTACTTC.